Presented here are 9 T cell receptor beta chains from one specimen sequenced in a study of identical twins. Via MiXCR, TCRdb re-called the 5' RACE reads, giving one row per CDR3 protein. This table holds hundreds of thousands of distinct CDR3 sequences, 6% to 8% found once. The same sample was also used in a study of yellow fever vaccine responses in identical twins.

The specimen sequenced was CD8+ T cells sorted from blood. Every receptor here comes from a woman younger than 30 in good health.

The V call is TRBV12-3 or TRBV12-4, the J call TRBJ2-5; tentatively, D is TRBD1 or TRBD2 (5 bases each). CDR3 length: 18 amino acids. Trimming left V 6 bases short and J 6 bases short, with 29 bases between. The CDR3 nucleotides read TGTGCCAGCAGCCCTAATGGCCGGGACGACCTAGAGTGGAAGACCCAGTACTTC. Protein: CASSPNGRDDLEWKTQYF.

V is TRBV9 and J is TRBJ2-5; 7 bases align to TRBD1. The CDR3 is 15 amino acids. CDR1 is SGDLS, CDR2 YYNGEE, per germline. V lost 4 bases and J lost 4; bases outside the gene matches: 10. The CDR3 loop is CASSQRIGGAETQYF. The CDR3 nucleotides read TGTGCCAGCAGCCAACGAATAGGGGGCGCAGAGACCCAGTACTTC.

This clonotype was seen repeatedly, ten times or more. The gene calls are TRBV12-3 or TRBV12-4 and TRBJ2-1; D is unresolved. The V gene lost 3 bases and the J gene lost 9 bases, with 24 bases spanning the gap. The CDR3 contains 17 residues. CDR3 bases: TGTGCCAGCAGTTTTTTAGGGCCAATCATCGTGTCTGGTGAGCAGTTCTTC. This translates into CASSFLGPIIVSGEQFF.

This clonotype was seen only a few times. The V call is TRBV11-2, the J call TRBJ2-2; D gene ambiguous. The germline gives CDR1 SGHAT, CDR2 FQNNGV. Deletions cut 2 bases from V and 6 bases from J, with 7 bases between. The CDR3 is 13 residues long. The CDR3, as DNA: TGTGCCAGCAGCTTACGTCGTCCCGGGGAGCTGTTTTTT. Translated: CASSLRRPGELFF.

DNA of the CDR3: TGTGCCAGCGTACAGCCGGGACTGAATGAAAAACTGTTTTTT. Amino acid sequence: CASVQPGLNEKLFF. This rearrangement joins TRBV7-9 to TRBJ1-4, with D maybe TRBD1 (5 bases). The germline V and J ends were trimmed by 8 bases and 5 bases, with 15 bases remaining between them. In germline, CDR1 is SEHNR, CDR2 FQNEAQ (reference sequence). This CDR3 contains 14 residues.

The sample holds a few counts of this clonotype. The chain combines TRBV20-1 with TRBJ1-4; 10 bases agree with TRBD1. This CDR3 has 14 amino acids. J was trimmed by 5 bases and V by 5 bases; bases with no gene match: 5. Germline assignment: CDR1 DFQATT and CDR2 SNEGSKA (reference sequence). The DNA for the CDR3 is TGCAGTGCTTGGCCGGGACAGGGGAATGAAAAACTGTTTTTT. Its translation: CSAWPGQGNEKLFF.

This clonotype was seen more than once but under ten times. The rearrangement uses TRBV5-1 and TRBJ2-3; D is undetermined. Trimming removed 3 bases at V and 2 bases at J, with 16 bases between. CDR3 size: 16 residues. CDR1 SGHRS and CDR2 YFSETQ come from the germline V gene. CDR3 protein: CASSSDADLPTDTQYF. CDR3 coding DNA: TGCGCCAGCAGCTCCGACGCGGATTTACCCACAGATACGCAGTATTTT.

This clonotype was found many times. The J gene is TRBJ2-2, the V gene TRBV28, with 10 bases aligning to TRBD2. Trimming cost V 2 bases and J 3 bases; bases outside gene matches: 0. Germline V CDR1 and CDR2: MDHEN, SYDVKM. This CDR3 contains 15 residues. The DNA of the CDR3 is TGTGCCAGCAGTTTAGGGACTAGCGACACCGGGGAGCTGTTTTTT. Protein product: CASSLGTSDTGELFF.

There are many counts of this clonotype. This chain connects TRBV28 to TRBJ2-7; 9 nucleotides align to TRBD1. Germline V gene data show CDR1 as MDHEN and CDR2 as SYDVKM. The length of the CDR3 is 14 residues. The V segment lost 7 bases and the J segment 0 bases; nucleotides outside the gene matches: 4. The chain's CDR3 is CASNDRGGSYEQYF. The CDR3 DNA follows: TGTGCCAGCAATGACAGGGGGGGCTCCTACGAGCAGTACTTC.